This T cell receptor (beta chain) originates from a study of T-cell reconstitution after alpha-beta-depleted transplantation in children. TCRbeta library preparation incorporated unique molecular identifiers. In TCRdb, the PCR reads were re-called with MiXCR into one record per CDR3 protein. The sample lists about 250,000 distinct CDR3 sequences; about 24% were seen once. Notes on the study in general: Several hundred expanded graft clones reportedly gave rise to the alpha-beta T cells present about two months after transplant. Recipient T cells and thymic progenitors that survived were the source of the high TCRbeta diversity seen at day 60 in some patients.

This clonotype has just a few counts. The target antigen is unknown. Germline CDR1 is SGHRS and CDR2 is YFSETQ. V was clipped by 2 bases and J by 4 bases; unmatched bases: 4. This CDR3 is 14 amino acids long. This receptor was taken from a female patient aged 2-9 years who had a stem cell transplant for congenital amegakaryocytic thrombocytopenia, so the T cells may come from the graft donor. The genes are TRBV5-1 and TRBJ2-5; 8 bases fit TRBD2. This specimen was PBMCs, mostly from graft donor cells, taken 360 days after TCRalphabeta/CD19-depleted stem cell transplant. The CDR3 here is CASSFPAGGETQYF. For the CDR3, the DNA is TGCGCCAGCAGCTTTCCCGCGGGAGGAGAGACCCAGTACTTC.